This TCR beta chain was found in a study of blood T cell repertoires in COVID-19. Study overall: Acute and convalescent COVID-19 samples came from the United States, Italy and Spain. T cells, B-cell-depleted T cells, or PBMCs provided the cDNA or gDNA that served as material.

In the source study's methods: Reference gene primers were amplified, and this amplification served to estimate nucleated cell counts. Clones were read by immunoSEQ multiplex PCR, and TCRdb kept only the in-frame ones, dropping some. D and trimming come from the DNA, and the V and J calls and clone size come from that table. The sample includes fewer than 60,000 clones, approximately 85% of them seen just once. This CDR3 comprises 13 residues. Germline-derived CDR1 and CDR2 are MDHEN and SYDVKM. V trimming: 5 bases; J trimming: 6 bases; junction bases outside the gene matches: 3. The rearrangement uses TRBV28 and TRBJ1-2; 10 nucleotides agree with TRBD1. The receptor was derived from a man in his 60s with acute or convalescent COVID-19. Sequenced input: peripheral blood. The CDR3 here is CASSVTGGNGYTF. Written as DNA, the CDR3 is TGTGCCAGCAGTGTGACAGGGGGCAATGGCTACACCTTC.